Shown below are 21 T cell receptor beta chains from a single sample sequenced in a study of preoperative IRX-2 immunotherapy in early breast cancer. Treatment meaning: preoperative locoregional IRX-2 cytokine immunotherapy. Libraries were prepared by immunoSEQ multiplex PCR; TCRdb keeps only in-frame clonotypes and omits some of them. The table lists over 55,000 clones, approximately 94% of them singletons. Collection took place from a patient treated with IRX-2 immunotherapy. Receptors originate from a human donor with breast cancer.

This clone was observed a single time. V is TRBV2 and J is TRBJ2-5; tentatively, D is TRBD2 (6 bases). Germline CDR1 SNHLY, CDR2 FYNNEI. Trimming removed 4 bases from V and 1 base from J, with 13 bases in between. CDR3 size: 15 residues. The CDR3 DNA follows: TGTGCCAGCAGTGGCCTCCGCGGGGTCCAAGAGACCCAGTACTTC. This translates into CASSGLRGVQETQYF.

V and J are TRBV7-9 and TRBJ1-6; D perhaps matches TRBD1 (6 bases). CDR3 length: 15 residues. The ends were cut back, 1 base at V and 11 bases at J, with 15 bases in the middle. The germline V gene has CDR1 SEHNR and CDR2 FQNEAQ (reference sequence). CDR3 coding DNA: TGTGCCAGCAGCTTAGGGTCCAGGGGTCTTACACCCCTCCACTTT. Translation gives CASSLGSRGLTPLHF. The full variable domain, with the rest looked up from reference TRBV7-9 and TRBJ1-6, is DTGVSQNPRHKITKRGQNVTFRCDPISEHNRLYWYRQTLGQGPEFLTYFQNEAQLEKSRLLSDRFSAERPKGSFSTLEIQRTEQGDSAMYLCASSLGSRGLTPLHFGNGTRLTVT.

This chain links TRBV6-5 with TRBJ1-1, with D perhaps TRBD1 (5 bases). This CDR3 has 13 residues. The V and J ends lost 5 bases and 6 bases respectively, with 13 bases between them. Germline V gene lookup returns CDR1 MNHEY and CDR2 SVGAGI. The chain's CDR3 is CASSDRRGAEAFF. CDR3 in DNA: TGTGCCAGCAGTGACCGGCGGGGCGCTGAAGCTTTCTTT.

The gene calls are TRBV18 and TRBJ2-3, with D hard to call. V was clipped by 0 bases and J by 6 bases, with 4 bases between them. The CDR3 is 12 amino acids. CDR1 is KGHSH, CDR2 LQKENI, per germline. The CDR3 is CASSPPPDTQYF. CDR3 nucleotides: TGTGCCAGCTCACCACCGCCGGATACGCAGTATTTT.

The chain recombines TRBV25-1 with TRBJ2-2, with D unresolved. CDR1 and CDR2 (germline): MGHDK, SYGVNS. V was clipped by 3 bases and J by 2 bases, with 1 base between them. There are 12 residues in the CDR3. CDR3 coding DNA: TGTGCCAGCAGTGATAACACCGGGGAGCTGTTTTTT. Its protein product is CASSDNTGELFF.

V usage is TRBV7-9 and J usage is TRBJ2-7, with D uncertain. From germline, CDR1 is SEHNR and CDR2 FQNEAQ (reference sequence). With 5 bases removed from V and 7 bases from J, the gap between germline ends came to 12 bases. The CDR3 is made up of 12 amino acids. In nucleotides, the CDR3 is TGTGCCAGCAGCCCCCCTGTTAGAGAGCAGTACTTC. This sequence encodes CASSPPVREQYF.

The chain's CDR3 is CACRTGLTETQYF. The CDR3 DNA reads as TGTGCCTGCCGGACAGGATTAACAGAGACCCAGTACTTC. This chain joins TRBV2 and TRBJ2-5; 7 nucleotides agree with TRBD1. The CDR3 is 13 residues long. V trimming: 11 bases; J trimming: 4 bases; junction bases outside the gene matches: 10. Germline V gives CDR1 SNHLY, CDR2 FYNNEI.

This rearrangement joins TRBV4-1 to TRBJ2-3, with TRBD2 matching over 9 bases. After removal of 5 bases from V and 4 bases from J, the junction contained 13 bases not matched to a gene. Germline V gene data show CDR1 as MGHRA and CDR2 as YSYEKL. This CDR3 spans 17 amino acids. CDR3 sequence: CASSWGGASGTADTQYF. In nucleotides, the CDR3 is TGCGCCAGCAGCTGGGGAGGGGCTAGCGGGACCGCAGATACGCAGTATTTT.

The V call is TRBV28, the J call TRBJ2-7; D might be TRBD2 (6 bases). CDR1 is MDHEN and CDR2 is SYDVKM in the germline V gene. V was shortened by 4 bases and J by 0 bases, with 16 bases between the two germline ends. This CDR3 is built from 16 residues. In DNA form, the CDR3 reads TGTGCCAGCAGTTCAGCAGCCGGGACTCTCTCCTACGAGCAGTACTTC. It yields the protein CASSSAAGTLSYEQYF.

The chain links TRBV7-8 to TRBJ2-7; TRBD1 aligns across 7 bases. J lost 2 bases, V lost 5 bases, and 12 bases had no gene match. CDR1 SGHVS and CDR2 FQNEAQ come from the germline V gene. This CDR3 is built from 16 residues. The CDR3 protein is CASSRPPTGLAYEQYF. CDR3 DNA: TGTGCCAGCAGCCGCCCCCCGACAGGGCTAGCCTACGAGCAGTACTTC.

This chain connects TRBV6-1 to TRBJ2-3, with a tentative D call TRBD1 (6 bases). CDR3 length: 15 amino acids. The ends were cut back, 2 bases at V and 1 base at J, with 10 bases in the middle. CDR1 is MNHNS, CDR2 SASEGT, per germline. The CDR3, as DNA: TGTGCCAGCAGTGAATACAGGGTCGGCACAGATACGCAGTATTTT. Encoded protein: CASSEYRVGTDTQYF.

The chain combines TRBV5-6 with TRBJ1-5; 7 bases agree with TRBD1. The CDR3 has 15 residues. V gave up 3 bases and J gave up 6 bases; unmatched junction bases: 9. CDR1 and CDR2 from the germline V gene are SGHDT and YYEEEE. CDR3 loop: CASSSMTGLGQPQHF. In DNA form, the CDR3 reads TGTGCCAGCAGCTCGATGACAGGGCTGGGTCAGCCCCAGCATTTT. The full variable domain, rest sourced from reference TRBV5-6 and TRBJ1-5, is DAGVTQSPTHLIKTRGQQVTLRCSPKSGHDTVSWYQQALGQGPQFIFQYYEEEERQRGNFPDRFSGHQFPNYSSELNVNALLLGDSALYLCASSSMTGLGQPQHFGDGTRLSIL.

The CDR3 DNA follows: TGTGCCAGCAGCGACCTGGGGACAGCTGTAGGGGAAAAACTGTTTTTT. Encoded protein: CASSDLGTAVGEKLFF. The chain recombines TRBV2 with TRBJ1-4, with 7 bases lining up with TRBD1. The CDR3 is 16 residues long. CDR1 SNHLY and CDR2 FYNNEI come from the germline V gene. The junction had 15 bases not matched to a gene; V was cut back by 6 bases and J by 8 bases.

The chain has TRBV19 and TRBJ2-2; 10 nucleotides align to TRBD1. There are 13 residues in the CDR3. Germline CDR1 is LNHDA and CDR2 is SQIVND (reference sequence). Germline trimming cut 9 bases from V and 7 bases from J; bases unmatched to any gene: 5. For the CDR3, the DNA is TGTGCCAGCAGACAGGGGGCCAACGGGGAGCTGTTTTTT. Translation gives CASRQGANGELFF.

This sequence joins TRBV15 and TRBJ1-4; D call uncertain. The ends were cut back, 1 base at V and 0 bases at J, with 6 bases in the middle. The CDR3 contains 15 residues. Germline CDR1 and CDR2: LNHNV and YYDKDF (reference sequence). The CDR3 DNA reads TGTGCCACCAGCAGAGTTGGGGCAACTAATGAAAAACTGTTTTTT. This translates into CATSRVGATNEKLFF.

The chain combines TRBV16 with TRBJ2-7, with 9 bases identical to TRBD2. This CDR3 contains 13 residues. Unmatched junction bases numbered 0, after V lost 2 bases and J lost 4 bases. CDR1 KGHSY and CDR2 FQNENV come from the germline V gene. The DNA of the CDR3 is TGTGCCAGCAGCCAAACTAGCGGGTACGAGCAGTACTTC. Amino acid sequence: CASSQTSGYEQYF.

The rearrangement links TRBV6-8 to TRBJ2-5; 10 nucleotides match TRBD2. The CDR3 has 17 residues. The J segment lost 5 bases and the V segment lost 0 bases, leaving 9 bases of the junction unmatched. Per the germline V gene, CDR1 is MNHGY and CDR2 is SAAAGT. CDR3 in amino acids: CASSYSKSGRGAETQYF. In DNA, the CDR3 is TGTGCCAGCAGTTACTCGAAAAGCGGGAGGGGGGCGGAGACCCAGTACTTC.

This clone appeared once. This chain joins TRBV10-3 and TRBJ2-1; 7 bases match TRBD2. The CDR3 is 15 amino acids. Per germline, CDR1 ENHRY and CDR2 SYGVKD. CDR3 amino acids: CATYLGAGSYNEQFF. In nucleotides, the CDR3 is TGTGCGACCTACCTCGGAGCGGGATCCTACAATGAGCAGTTCTTC.

The rearrangement uses TRBV6-6 and TRBJ1-4; possible D gene TRBD1, 5 bases. In germline, CDR1 is MNHNY, CDR2 SVGAGI (reference sequence). V lost 8 bases and J 4 bases, leaving 14 bases between the germline ends. CDR3 length: 14 residues. CDR3 nucleotides: TGTGCCAGCCGACCGGGGCAGCTTAATGAAAAACTGTTTTTT. It encodes CASRPGQLNEKLFF.

J is TRBJ2-5 and V is TRBV6-5; D perhaps matches TRBD1 (6 bases). The better agreement between TRBJ2-7 and the DNA end casts doubt on the J call. The germline CDR1 and CDR2 sequences are MNHEY and SVGAGI. This CDR3 has 15 residues. The CDR3 protein is CASSSAGTPIYEQYF. Written as DNA, the CDR3 is TGTGCCAGCAGTTCGGCCGGGACACCGATCTACGAGCAGTACTTC.

The J gene is TRBJ2-5, the V gene TRBV19; the D gene is possibly TRBD1 (5 bases). With 3 bases removed from V and 5 bases from J, the gap between germline ends came to 13 bases. This CDR3 is built from 14 residues. Germline V gene lookup returns CDR1 LNHDA and CDR2 SQIVND (reference sequence). CDR3 in DNA: TGTGCCAGTAGTATTCAGGGTCAGATGGAGACCCAGTACTTC. Its protein product is CASSIQGQMETQYF.